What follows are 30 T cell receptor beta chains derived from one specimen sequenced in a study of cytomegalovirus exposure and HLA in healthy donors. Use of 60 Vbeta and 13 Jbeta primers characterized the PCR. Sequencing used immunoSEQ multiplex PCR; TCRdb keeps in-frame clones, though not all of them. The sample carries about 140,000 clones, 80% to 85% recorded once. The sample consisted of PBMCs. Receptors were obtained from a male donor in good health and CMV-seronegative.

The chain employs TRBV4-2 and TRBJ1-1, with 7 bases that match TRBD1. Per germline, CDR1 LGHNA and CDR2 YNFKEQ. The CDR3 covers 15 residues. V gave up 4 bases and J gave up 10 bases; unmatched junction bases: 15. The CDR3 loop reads CASSRTSTGAVVAFF. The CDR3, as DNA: TGTGCCAGCAGCCGGACCAGTACAGGGGCCGTCGTAGCTTTCTTT.

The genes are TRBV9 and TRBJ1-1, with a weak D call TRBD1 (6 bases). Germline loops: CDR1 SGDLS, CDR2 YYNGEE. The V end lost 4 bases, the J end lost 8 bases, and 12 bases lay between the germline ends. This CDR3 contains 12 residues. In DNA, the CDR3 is TGTGCCAGCAGCCTAACGGACAGCGAAGCTTTCTTT. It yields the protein CASSLTDSEAFF.

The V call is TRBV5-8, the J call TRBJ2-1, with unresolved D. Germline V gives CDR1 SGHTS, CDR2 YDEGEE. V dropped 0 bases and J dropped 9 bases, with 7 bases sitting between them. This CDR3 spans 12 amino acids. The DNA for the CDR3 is TGTGCCAGCAGCTTGGGTAGCTCTGAGCAGTTCTTC. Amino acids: CASSLGSSEQFF.

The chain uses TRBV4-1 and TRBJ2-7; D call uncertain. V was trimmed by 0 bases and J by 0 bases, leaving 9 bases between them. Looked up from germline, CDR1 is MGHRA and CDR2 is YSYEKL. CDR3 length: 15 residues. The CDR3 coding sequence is TGCGCCAGCAGCCAAGAATGGCCATCCTCCTACGAGCAGTACTTC. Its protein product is CASSQEWPSSYEQYF.

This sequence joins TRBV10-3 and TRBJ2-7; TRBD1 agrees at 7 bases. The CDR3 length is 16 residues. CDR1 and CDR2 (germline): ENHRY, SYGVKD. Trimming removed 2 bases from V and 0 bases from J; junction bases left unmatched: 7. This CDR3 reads CAISEPGQSSSYEQYF. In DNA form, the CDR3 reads TGTGCCATCAGTGAGCCGGGACAGTCCAGCTCCTACGAGCAGTACTTC.

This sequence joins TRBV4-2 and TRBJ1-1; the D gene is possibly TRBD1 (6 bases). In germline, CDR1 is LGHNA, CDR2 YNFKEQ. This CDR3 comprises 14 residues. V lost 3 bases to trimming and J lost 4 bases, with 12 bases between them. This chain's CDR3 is CASSQDNRVTEAFF. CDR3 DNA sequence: TGTGCCAGCAGCCAGGATAACAGGGTCACTGAAGCTTTCTTT.

CDR3 protein: CASSLDRATDTQYF. CDR3 in DNA: TGTGCCAGCAGTCTAGACAGGGCTACAGATACGCAGTATTTT. The V gene is TRBV6-5, the J gene TRBJ2-3, with TRBD1 matching over 7 bases. The CDR3 covers 14 residues. Germline V CDR1 and CDR2: MNHEY, SVGAGI. J gave up 3 bases and V 5 bases, and 5 bases lay outside the gene matches.

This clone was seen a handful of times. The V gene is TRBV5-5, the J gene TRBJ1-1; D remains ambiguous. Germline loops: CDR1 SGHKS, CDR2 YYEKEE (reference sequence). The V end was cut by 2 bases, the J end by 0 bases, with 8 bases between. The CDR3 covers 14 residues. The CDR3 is CASSFNSLNTEAFF. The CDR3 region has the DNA TGTGCCAGCAGCTTTAACAGCCTGAACACTGAAGCTTTCTTT.

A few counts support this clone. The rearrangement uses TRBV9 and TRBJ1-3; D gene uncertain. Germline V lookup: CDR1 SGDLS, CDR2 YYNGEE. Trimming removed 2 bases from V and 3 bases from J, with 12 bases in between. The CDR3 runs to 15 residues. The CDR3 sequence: CASSVDLSGGNTIYF. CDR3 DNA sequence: TGTGCCAGCAGCGTCGACCTCTCGGGTGGAAACACCATATATTTT.

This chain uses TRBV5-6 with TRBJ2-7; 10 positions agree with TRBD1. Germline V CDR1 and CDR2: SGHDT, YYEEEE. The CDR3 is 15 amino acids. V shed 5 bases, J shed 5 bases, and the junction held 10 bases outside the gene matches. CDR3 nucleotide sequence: TGTGCCAGCAGAGCAAGGGACAGGGGTTTACACGAGCAGTACTTC. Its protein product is CASRARDRGLHEQYF.

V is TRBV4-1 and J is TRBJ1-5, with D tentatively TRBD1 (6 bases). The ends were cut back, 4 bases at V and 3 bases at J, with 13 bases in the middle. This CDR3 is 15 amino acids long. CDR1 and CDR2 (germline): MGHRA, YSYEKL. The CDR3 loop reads CASSLGGITNQPQHF. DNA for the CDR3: TGCGCCAGCAGCCTAGGGGGAATTACCAATCAGCCCCAGCATTTT.

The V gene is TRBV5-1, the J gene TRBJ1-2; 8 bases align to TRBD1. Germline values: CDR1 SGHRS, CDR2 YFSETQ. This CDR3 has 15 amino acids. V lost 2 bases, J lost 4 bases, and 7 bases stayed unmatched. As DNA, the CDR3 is TGCGCCAGCAGCTTCGGACAGGGAGAGACCTATGGCTACACCTTC. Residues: CASSFGQGETYGYTF.

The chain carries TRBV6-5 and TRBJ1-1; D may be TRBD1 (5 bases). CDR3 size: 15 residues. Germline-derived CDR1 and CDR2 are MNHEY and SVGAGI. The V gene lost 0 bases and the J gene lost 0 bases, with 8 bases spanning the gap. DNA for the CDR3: TGTGCCAGCAGTTACTCCAGGGTTTTGAACACTGAAGCTTTCTTT. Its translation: CASSYSRVLNTEAFF.

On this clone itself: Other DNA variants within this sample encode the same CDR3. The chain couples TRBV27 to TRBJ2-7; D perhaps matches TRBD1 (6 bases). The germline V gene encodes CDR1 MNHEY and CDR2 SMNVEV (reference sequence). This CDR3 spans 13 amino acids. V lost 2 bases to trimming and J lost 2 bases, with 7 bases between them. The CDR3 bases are TGTGCCAGCAGTTTAACAGGGACCTACGAGCAGTACTTC. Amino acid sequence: CASSLTGTYEQYF.

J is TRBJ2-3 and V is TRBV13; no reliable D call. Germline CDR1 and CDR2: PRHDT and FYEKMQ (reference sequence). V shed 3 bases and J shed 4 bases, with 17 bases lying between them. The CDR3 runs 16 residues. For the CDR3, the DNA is TGTGCCAGCAGCTTCACACTTTTGAGGTTCCCAGATACGCAGTATTTT. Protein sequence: CASSFTLLRFPDTQYF.

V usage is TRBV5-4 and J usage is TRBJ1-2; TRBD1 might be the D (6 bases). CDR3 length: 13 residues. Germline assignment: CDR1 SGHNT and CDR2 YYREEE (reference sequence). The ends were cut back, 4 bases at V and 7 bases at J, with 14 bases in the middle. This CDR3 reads CASSQGHPAGYTF. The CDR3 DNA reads TGTGCCAGCAGCCAGGGACACCCGGCTGGCTACACCTTC.

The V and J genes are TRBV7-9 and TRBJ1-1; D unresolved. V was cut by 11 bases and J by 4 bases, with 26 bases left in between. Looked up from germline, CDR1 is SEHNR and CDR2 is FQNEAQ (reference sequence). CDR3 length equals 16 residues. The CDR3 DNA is TGTGCCGCCCAAGTCACGTCCTCGAGTTGGTTCACTGAAGCTTTCTTT. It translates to CAAQVTSSSWFTEAFF.

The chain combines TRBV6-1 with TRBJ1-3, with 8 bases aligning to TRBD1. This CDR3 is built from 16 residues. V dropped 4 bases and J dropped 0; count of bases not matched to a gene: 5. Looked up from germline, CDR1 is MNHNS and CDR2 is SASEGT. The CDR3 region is CASSADRGSSGNTIYF. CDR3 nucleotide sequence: TGTGCCAGCAGTGCAGACAGGGGAAGCTCTGGAAACACCATATATTTT.

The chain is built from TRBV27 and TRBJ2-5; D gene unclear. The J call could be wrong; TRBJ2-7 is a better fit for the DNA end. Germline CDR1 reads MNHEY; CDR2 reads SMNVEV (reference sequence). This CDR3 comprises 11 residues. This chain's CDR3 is CASISSYEQYF. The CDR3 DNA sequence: TGTGCCAGCATAAGCTCCTACGAGCAGTACTTC.

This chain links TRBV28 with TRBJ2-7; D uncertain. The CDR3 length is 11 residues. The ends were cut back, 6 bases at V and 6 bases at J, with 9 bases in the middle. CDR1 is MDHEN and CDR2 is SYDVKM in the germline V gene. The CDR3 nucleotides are TGTGCCAGCAGCCCCTCCCGCGAGCAGTACTTC. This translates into CASSPSREQYF.

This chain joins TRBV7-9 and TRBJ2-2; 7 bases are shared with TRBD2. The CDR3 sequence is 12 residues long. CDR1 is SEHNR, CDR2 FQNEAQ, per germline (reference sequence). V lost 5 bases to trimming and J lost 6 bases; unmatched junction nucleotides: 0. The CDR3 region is CASSGGAGELFF. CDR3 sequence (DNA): TGTGCCAGCAGCGGGGGGGCCGGGGAGCTGTTTTTT.

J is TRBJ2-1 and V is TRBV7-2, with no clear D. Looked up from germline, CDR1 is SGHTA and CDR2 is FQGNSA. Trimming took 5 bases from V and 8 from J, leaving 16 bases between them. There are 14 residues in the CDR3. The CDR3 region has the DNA TGTGCCAGCAGCCAAGACTGGCCTGGCGATGAGCAGTTCTTC. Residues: CASSQDWPGDEQFF. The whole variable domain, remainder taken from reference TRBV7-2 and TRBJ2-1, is GAGVSQSPSNKVTEKGKDVELRCDPISGHTALYWYRQSLGQGLEFLIYFQGNSAPDKSGLPSDRFSAERTGGSVSTLTIQRTQQEDSAVYLCASSQDWPGDEQFFGPGTRLTVL.

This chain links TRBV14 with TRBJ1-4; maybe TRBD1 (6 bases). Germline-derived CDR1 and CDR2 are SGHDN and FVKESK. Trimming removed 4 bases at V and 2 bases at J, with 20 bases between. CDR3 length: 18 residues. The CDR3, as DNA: TGTGCCAGCAGCCCCCGCCGGGCCGGGGGGCGGACTAATGAAAAACTGTTTTTT. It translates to CASSPRRAGGRTNEKLFF.

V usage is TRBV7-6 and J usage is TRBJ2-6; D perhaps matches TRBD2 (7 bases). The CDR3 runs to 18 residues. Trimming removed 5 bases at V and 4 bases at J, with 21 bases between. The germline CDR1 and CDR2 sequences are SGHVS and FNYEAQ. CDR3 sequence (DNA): TGTGCCAGCAGCGGCGGGGGTAGACAGGCCGCCGGGGCCAACGTCCTGACTTTC. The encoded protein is CASSGGGRQAAGANVLTF.

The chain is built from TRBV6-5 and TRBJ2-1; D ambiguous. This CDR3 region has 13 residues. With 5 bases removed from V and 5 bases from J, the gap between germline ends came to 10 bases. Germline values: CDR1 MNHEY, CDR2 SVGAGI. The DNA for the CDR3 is TGTGCCAGCAGTCTGTTGGCACACAATGAGCAGTTCTTC. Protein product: CASSLLAHNEQFF.

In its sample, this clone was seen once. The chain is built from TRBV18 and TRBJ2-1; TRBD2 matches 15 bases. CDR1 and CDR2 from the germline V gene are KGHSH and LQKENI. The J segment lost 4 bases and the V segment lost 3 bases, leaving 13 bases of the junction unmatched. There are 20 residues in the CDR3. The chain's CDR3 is CASSPLVPGLAGGRYNEQFF. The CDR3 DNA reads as TGTGCCAGCTCACCCCTTGTCCCGGGACTAGCGGGAGGCCGATACAATGAGCAGTTCTTC. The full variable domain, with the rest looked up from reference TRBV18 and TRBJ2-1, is NAGVMQNPRHLVRRRGQEARLRCSPMKGHSHVYWYRQLPEEGLKFMVYLQKENIIDESGMPKERFSAEFPKEGPSILRIQQVVRGDSAAYFCASSPLVPGLAGGRYNEQFFGPGTRLTVL.

CDR3 sequence (DNA): TGTGCCAGCAGCTTGATACAGGGGCAGGGCGCTTTCTTT. This sequence encodes CASSLIQGQGAFF. The chain combines TRBV7-9 with TRBJ1-1; 7 bases fit TRBD1. V lost 3 bases, J lost 11 bases, and 9 bases stayed unmatched. CDR3 length equals 13 residues. Germline V gene data show CDR1 as SEHNR and CDR2 as FQNEAQ (reference sequence).

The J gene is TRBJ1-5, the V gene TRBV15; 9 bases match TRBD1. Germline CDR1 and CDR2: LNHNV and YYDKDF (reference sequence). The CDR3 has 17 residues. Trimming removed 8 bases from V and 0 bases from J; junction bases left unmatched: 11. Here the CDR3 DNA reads TGTGCCACCTCTCCGGGACAGGGAGAGTATAGCAATCAGCCCCAGCATTTT. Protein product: CATSPGQGEYSNQPQHF.

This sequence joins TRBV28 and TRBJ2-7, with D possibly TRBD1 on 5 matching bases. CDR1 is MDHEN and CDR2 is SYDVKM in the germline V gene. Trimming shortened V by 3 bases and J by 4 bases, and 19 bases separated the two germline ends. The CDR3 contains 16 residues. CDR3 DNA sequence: TGTGCCAGCAGTTTCGATCCAGGGTCGGAAGGTTACGAGCAGTACTTC. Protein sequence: CASSFDPGSEGYEQYF. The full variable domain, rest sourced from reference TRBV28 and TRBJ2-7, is DVKVTQSSRYLVKRTGEKVFLECVQDMDHENMFWYRQDPGLGLRLIYFSYDVKMKEKGDIPEGYSVSREKKERFSLILESASTNQTSMYLCASSFDPGSEGYEQYFGPGTRLTVT.

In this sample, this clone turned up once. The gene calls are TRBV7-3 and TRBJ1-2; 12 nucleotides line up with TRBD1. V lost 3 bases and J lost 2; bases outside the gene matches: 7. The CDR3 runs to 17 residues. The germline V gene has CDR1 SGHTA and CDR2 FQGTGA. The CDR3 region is CASSFQPGTGGNYGYTF. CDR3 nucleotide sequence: TGTGCCAGCAGCTTCCAACCCGGGACAGGGGGCAACTATGGCTACACCTTC.